These 10 T cell receptor beta chains originate from one sample sequenced in a study of T-cell memory formation after mild COVID-19. MiXCR was run by TCRdb on the 5' RACE reads, yielding one entry per CDR3 protein. The profile shows some 410,000 distinct CDR3 sequences, more than 20% of them singletons. The sample comprised PBMCs or a T cell subset sorted from them (not recorded which). The receptors originated from an adult woman who had mild COVID-19 (a few samples of this study predate the infection). Cell type and time point are not known.

This clonotype was counted a few times. The chain links TRBV18 to TRBJ2-3; 13 nucleotides align to TRBD2. V was clipped by 3 bases and J by 9 bases; unmatched bases: 12. This CDR3 comprises 17 residues. Germline V gives CDR1 KGHSH, CDR2 LQKENI. CDR3 amino acids: CASSPLGLAGTGGTQYF. In DNA, the CDR3 is TGTGCCAGCTCACCGTTGGGACTAGCGGGAACCGGGGGCACGCAGTATTTT.

J is TRBJ2-3 and V is TRBV7-6; 9 nucleotides align to TRBD2. Germline-derived CDR1 and CDR2 are SGHVS and FNYEAQ. The CDR3 totals 16 residues. V lost 5 bases, J lost 1 base, and 7 bases stayed unmatched. DNA for the CDR3: TGTGCCAGCAGCGCCTGGACTAGCGCGCGCACAGATACGCAGTATTTT. This gives the protein CASSAWTSARTDTQYF.

This sequence joins TRBV14 and TRBJ2-3; D is unclear. V shed 4 bases and J shed 1 base, with 12 bases lying between them. The CDR3 runs 15 residues. Germline loops: CDR1 SGHDN, CDR2 FVKESK. For the CDR3, the DNA is TGTGCCAGCAGCCCCTGGCAATCACGCACAGATACGCAGTATTTT. It is translated as CASSPWQSRTDTQYF.

The chain links TRBV20-1 to TRBJ1-2, with no clear D. Between the trimmed V and J ends, which lost 3 bases and 0 bases, there was a span of 11 bases. Germline loops: CDR1 DFQATT, CDR2 SNEGSKA (reference sequence). This CDR3 is 14 amino acids long. This chain's CDR3 is CSARVPRTNYGYTF. The CDR3 coding sequence is TGCAGTGCTAGGGTCCCCAGGACTAACTATGGCTACACCTTC.

This clonotype was detected only a few times. V usage is TRBV7-9 and J usage is TRBJ2-1; TRBD2 matches at 14 bases. The CDR3 sequence is 16 residues long. CDR1 and CDR2 (germline): SEHNR, FQNEAQ (reference sequence). Trimming took 6 bases from V and 11 from J; bases not matched to a gene: 12. The CDR3 loop is CASRSGLAGGHQQQFF. DNA for the CDR3: TGTGCCAGCAGATCAGGACTAGCGGGAGGCCACCAACAGCAGTTCTTC.

This clonotype was observed a few times. In DNA form, the CDR3 reads TGTGCCAGCAACTGGGGCCTAAATCAGCCCCAGCATTTT. Translated: CASNWGLNQPQHF. This chain uses TRBV2 with TRBJ1-5; perhaps TRBD1 as D (5 bases). CDR1 and CDR2 from the germline V gene are SNHLY and FYNNEI. Deletions cut 7 bases from V and 4 bases from J, with 11 bases between. This CDR3 has 13 amino acids.

The CDR3: CASNPLNQETQYF. The CDR3 DNA sequence: TGCGCCAGCAACCCACTGAACCAAGAGACCCAGTACTTC. The gene calls are TRBV5-1 and TRBJ2-5; D is unresolved. This CDR3 has 13 amino acids. V was pared by 6 bases and J by 0 bases, with 9 bases between. Germline V gene lookup returns CDR1 SGHRS and CDR2 YFSETQ.

This chain joins TRBV9 and TRBJ2-7; D is unclear. V dropped 4 bases and J dropped 2 bases, with 16 bases sitting between them. This CDR3 is 15 amino acids long. Germline V gene lookup returns CDR1 SGDLS and CDR2 YYNGEE. Written as DNA, the CDR3 is TGTGCCAGCAGCCTATCCGGGTCGAAGGCCTACGAGCAGTACTTC. It encodes CASSLSGSKAYEQYF.

The genes are TRBV7-6 and TRBJ2-7; no clear D. CDR3 size: 14 residues. Trimming took 1 base from V and 3 from J, leaving 10 bases between them. Germline CDR1 SGHVS, CDR2 FNYEAQ. The CDR3 reads CASSLEVRSYEQYF. The CDR3 coding sequence is TGTGCCAGCAGCTTAGAAGTCAGAAGCTACGAGCAGTACTTC.

A note on this clonotype: One junction end disagrees with the germline gene, perhaps due to a read error. The chain uses TRBV7-7 and TRBJ2-5; D is possibly TRBD1 (6 bases). The germline V gene encodes CDR1 SSHAT and CDR2 FNYEAQ (reference sequence). The CDR3 is made up of 14 amino acids. The CDR3 nucleotides are TGTGCTAGCAGCTTAGTACAGGGCCAAGAGACCCAGTACTTC. Residues: CASSLVQGQETQYF.